A selection of T cell receptor beta chains follows, all from one sample in a study of T cell repertoires in cytomegalovirus infection. TCRdb analysed the reads with MiXCR anew, one entry per CDR3 protein. The sample records approximately 730,000 distinct CDR3 sequences, roughly 28% being singletons. No antigen has been assigned to these receptors. The sequencing here drew on cultured CD8+ T cells from PBMCs, taken from culture after CMV antigen stimulation. The receptors were sampled from a human donor in good health (CMV status not recorded). Some clones in this sample may be carry-over from other donors' samples. The CDR3 runs from the conserved cysteine through the conserved F or W. The order of the fields is clone size, V gene, J gene, D gene, CDR3 protein, CDR3 DNA. A D gene is named only where the DNA matches it firmly. Only part of the rows carry a size: once, few, many, or a class if the clone is expanded.

size: .
V: TRBV5-4
J: TRBJ1-1
D: .
CDR3: CASSAVGKDTEAFF
DNA: TGTGCCAGCAGCGCTGTGGGGAAGGACACTGAAGCTTTCTTT

size: .
V: TRBV19
J: TRBJ2-5
D: .
CDR3: CASSIEGRQETQYF
DNA: TGTGCCAGTAGTATCGAGGGGAGACAAGAGACCCAGTACTTC

size: .
V: TRBV27
J: TRBJ2-1
D: TRBD1
CDR3: CASSTGTESSYNEQFF
DNA: TGTGCCAGCAGCACGGGGACAGAGAGCTCCTACAATGAGCAGTTCTTC

size: .
V: TRBV6-2/TRBV6-3
J: TRBJ1-5
D: .
CDR3: CASSYTRGGGGQPQHF
DNA: TGTGCCAGCAGTTACACACGTGGGGGGGGCGGTCAGCCCCAGCATTTT

size: .
V: TRBV2
J: TRBJ2-5
D: TRBD1
CDR3: CASIGTGLYF
DNA: TGTGCCAGCATTGGGACAGGGTTGTACTTC

size: few
V: TRBV2
J: TRBJ1-3
D: .
CDR3: CASSGPAGRDYSGNTIYF
DNA: TGTGCCAGCAGCGGACCTGCGGGGAGGGATTACTCTGGAAACACCATATATTTT

size: .
V: TRBV2
J: TRBJ2-7
D: .
CDR3: CASSEIPEGYVEQYF
DNA: TGTGCCAGCAGTGAAATCCCTGAGGGTTACGTGGAGCAGTACTTC

size: .
V: TRBV29-1
J: TRBJ1-2
D: TRBD1
CDR3: CSAVAPDRVSGVDGYTF
DNA: TGCAGCGCAGTGGCTCCGGACAGGGTATCCGGGGTAGATGGCTACACCTTC

size: few
V: TRBV7-6
J: TRBJ2-3
D: TRBD2
CDR3: CASSPRTSGGQDTQYF
DNA: TGTGCCAGCAGCCCCCGGACTAGCGGGGGACAAGATACGCAGTATTTT

size: few
V: TRBV20-1
J: TRBJ2-2
D: .
CDR3: CSAKDGSDTGELFF
DNA: TGCAGTGCGAAGGACGGCTCAGACACCGGGGAGCTGTTTTTT

size: many
V: TRBV4-3
J: TRBJ2-1
D: TRBD2
CDR3: CASSQGLAGGQNEQFF
DNA: TGCGCCAGCAGCCAAGGACTAGCGGGGGGGCAAAATGAGCAGTTCTTC

size: .
V: TRBV5-1
J: TRBJ2-7
D: .
CDR3: CASSFTGDSYEQYF
DNA: TGCGCCAGCAGCTTTACTGGGGACTCCTACGAGCAGTACTTC

size: .
V: TRBV19
J: TRBJ1-2
D: TRBD1
CDR3: CASSVLFRDRGYGYTF
DNA: TGTGCCAGTAGTGTACTATTCCGAGACAGGGGCTATGGCTACACCTTC

size: .
V: TRBV13
J: TRBJ2-1
D: .
CDR3: CASSSYRGGQFF
DNA: TGTGCCAGCAGCTCGTACAGGGGAGGGCAGTTCTTC